These T cell receptor beta chains were read from a single sample in a study of blood T cell repertoires in COVID-19. Data came from immunoSEQ multiplex PCR; TCRdb stores just in-frame clones and leaves some out. This sample has more than 140,000 clones, with about 82% found just once. Sequenced input: peripheral blood. The receptors derive from a woman aged 55-75 years with acute or convalescent COVID-19. CDR3s include the opening cysteine and the closing phenylalanine or tryptophan. D genes are given only for firm matches. Size values are once, few and many counts, or a class for expanded clones, and some rows have none.

D,V,J,size,DNA,CDR3
.,TRBV18,TRBJ1-5,.,TGTGCCAGCTCACCGGGGGCAGGGTCGGGCAATCAGCCCCAGCATTTT,CASSPGAGSGNQPQHF
.,TRBV2,TRBJ1-5,.,TGTGCCAGCAGTGGCGCAAGGGGGTGGAATCAGCCCCAGCATTTT,CASSGARGWNQPQHF
TRBD2,TRBV2,TRBJ2-2,once,TGTGCCAGCAGTGCCGGGCTAGCGGGGGTAAACACCGGGGAGCTGTTTTTT,CASSAGLAGVNTGELFF
TRBD2,TRBV7-2,TRBJ2-1,.,TGTGCCAGCAGCTCGCGGGGGGCGCTAACCAACAATGAGCAGTTCTTC,CASSSRGALTNNEQFF
TRBD1,TRBV27,TRBJ1-6,.,TGTGCCAGCAGTTTCCAAGGACAGGTGAATTCACCCCTCCACTTT,CASSFQGQVNSPLHF
.,TRBV28,TRBJ2-1,.,TGTGCCAGCAGCATATCCCCAGGGCAGTACAATGAGCAGTTCTTC,CASSISPGQYNEQFF
TRBD1,TRBV5-1,TRBJ1-2,once,TGCGCCAGCAGCTTGGGGGACAGGGAACTCTATGGCTACACCTTC,CASSLGDRELYGYTF
.,TRBV7-8,TRBJ1-5,.,TGTGCCAGCAGCTTAGGGGCGATGAGCAATCAGCCCCAGCATTTT,CASSLGAMSNQPQHF
.,TRBV5-1,TRBJ2-1,.,TGCGCCAGCAGCCCGGAGGTCAGGGGCGGCAATGAGCAGTTCTTC,CASSPEVRGGNEQFF
TRBD1,TRBV11-3,TRBJ2-5,.,TGTGCCAGCAGCGCCGGGACAGGGAAAGAGACCCAGTACTTC,CASSAGTGKETQYF
.,TRBV9,TRBJ2-7,.,TGTGCCAGCAGCGAACAGGCTACCTCCTACGAGCAGTACTTC,CASSEQATSYEQYF
.,TRBV2,TRBJ2-2,.,TGTGCCAGCAGTGGGGACAAGAACACCGGGGAGCTGTTTTTT,CASSGDKNTGELFF
TRBD2,TRBV19,TRBJ2-2,.,TGTGCCACAGGACTAGCTAGGGGGACCGGGGAGCTGTTTTTT,CATGLARGTGELFF
.,TRBV6-6,TRBJ1-4,.,TGTGCCAGCAGGCCAGGGAACCTTAATGAAAAACTGTTTTTT,CASRPGNLNEKLFF
.,TRBV9,TRBJ1-2,.,TGTGCCAGCAGCGTAGATTCAGTAAACTATGGCTACACCTTC,CASSVDSVNYGYTF
TRBD1,TRBV11-3,TRBJ1-1,.,TGTGCCAGCAGCCCTTGGGACAGCGCTTCTGAAGCTTTCTTT,CASSPWDSASEAFF
.,TRBV29-1,TRBJ1-1,once,TGCAGCGTTGAAAGGAATTTCGGGACTGAAGCTTTCTTT,CSVERNFGTEAFF
.,TRBV27,TRBJ2-3,.,TGTGCCAGCAGACGAACCACCCAGGGCGCAGATACGCAGTATTTT,CASRRTTQGADTQYF
.,TRBV30,TRBJ1-1,.,TGTGCCTGGACCTATGGCGGGTTCACTGAAGCTTTCTTT,CAWTYGGFTEAFF
.,TRBV7-6,TRBJ2-3,.,TGTGCCAGCAGGCGTACTAGCACAGATACGCAGTATTTT,CASRRTSTDTQYF
.,TRBV7-9,TRBJ2-5,.,TGTGCCAGCACCAAGGGGATAACAGGGATCCAAGAGACCCAGTACTTC,CASTKGITGIQETQYF
.,TRBV6-1,TRBJ1-2,.,TGTGCCAGCAGTGAATCACTGGGCTACACCTTC,CASSESLGYTF
.,TRBV5-5,TRBJ2-1,.,TGTGCCAGCAGCTCCTTGGTCCAGGGGCAGTTCTTC,CASSSLVQGQFF
TRBD1,TRBV4-1,TRBJ2-5,.,TGCGCCAGCAGCCAAGCCCCGACAGGGGGCCAAGAGACCCAGTACTTC,CASSQAPTGGQETQYF
TRBD1,TRBV9,TRBJ2-4,.,TGTGCCAGCAGCGCAGTCGGGACAGGGGGTAACATTCAGTACTTC,CASSAVGTGGNIQYF
.,TRBV5-1,TRBJ2-5,.,TGCGCCAGCAGCTTGGAGCGGTTCCAAGAGACCCAGTACTTC,CASSLERFQETQYF
TRBD1,TRBV7-9,TRBJ2-5,.,TGTGCCAGCAGCTCGTGGGACAGGGGAACCTTATCGCGGGAGACCCAGTACTTC,CASSSWDRGTLSRETQYF
.,TRBV19,TRBJ2-2,.,TGTGCCAGTAGGAGGTCAGTGAACACCGGGGAGCTGTTTTTT,CASRRSVNTGELFF